These 2 T cell receptor beta chains came from one sample sequenced in a study of immune cell composition in non-small cell lung cancer. Using immunoSEQ multiplex PCR, the repertoire was profiled, and TCRdb retains in-frame clones only, with some absent. The table shows over a thousand clones, with around 66% occurring only once. Sequenced material: lung tumor tissue. Receptors originate from a human donor with non-small cell lung cancer.

The chain recombines TRBV29-1 with TRBJ1-1; TRBD1 is a possible D gene (6 bases). Trimming took 6 bases from V and 3 from J, leaving 14 bases between them. Germline values: CDR1 SQVTM, CDR2 ANQGSEA. The CDR3 length is 13 residues. The CDR3 coding sequence is TGCAGCGTAGCACAGGGCCCGGACACTGAAGCTTTCTTT. This encodes CSVAQGPDTEAFF.

The chain carries TRBV2 and TRBJ1-4, with D perhaps TRBD1 (6 bases). Trimming took off 4 bases at V and 4 bases at J, with 10 bases between the two ends. Germline CDR1 is SNHLY and CDR2 is FYNNEI. The length of the CDR3 is 14 residues. The CDR3 DNA is TGTGCCAGCAGTGTAAGGGGGAATAATGAAAAACTGTTTTTT. Translating it yields CASSVRGNNEKLFF.